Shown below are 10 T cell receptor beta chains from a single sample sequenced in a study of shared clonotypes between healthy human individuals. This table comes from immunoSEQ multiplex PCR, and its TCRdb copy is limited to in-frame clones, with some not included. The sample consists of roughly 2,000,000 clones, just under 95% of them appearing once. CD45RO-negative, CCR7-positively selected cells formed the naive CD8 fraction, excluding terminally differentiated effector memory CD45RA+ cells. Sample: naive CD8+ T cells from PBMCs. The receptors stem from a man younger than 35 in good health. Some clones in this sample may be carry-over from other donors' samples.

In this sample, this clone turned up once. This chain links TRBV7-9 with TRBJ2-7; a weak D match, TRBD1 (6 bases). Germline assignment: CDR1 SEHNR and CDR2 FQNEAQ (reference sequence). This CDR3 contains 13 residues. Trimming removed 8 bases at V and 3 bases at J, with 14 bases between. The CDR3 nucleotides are TGTGCCAGCCAAGGGGGTTGGATCTACGAGCAGTACTTC. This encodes CASQGGWIYEQYF.

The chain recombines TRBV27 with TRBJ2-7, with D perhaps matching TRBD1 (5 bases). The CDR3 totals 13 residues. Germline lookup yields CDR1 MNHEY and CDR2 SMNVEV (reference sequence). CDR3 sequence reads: CAAGAGRAYEQYF. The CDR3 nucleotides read TGTGCGGCAGGAGCCGGCAGGGCCTACGAGCAGTACTTC.

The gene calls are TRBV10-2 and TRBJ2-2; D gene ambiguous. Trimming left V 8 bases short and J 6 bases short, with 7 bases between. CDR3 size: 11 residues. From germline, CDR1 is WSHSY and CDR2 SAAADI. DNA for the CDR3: TGCGCCAGCGGAGAAGCCGGGGAGCTGTTTTTT. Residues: CASGEAGELFF.

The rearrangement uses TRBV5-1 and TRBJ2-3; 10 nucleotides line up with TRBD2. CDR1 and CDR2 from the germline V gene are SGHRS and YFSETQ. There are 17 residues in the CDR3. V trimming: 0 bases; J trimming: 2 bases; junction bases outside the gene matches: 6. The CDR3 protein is CASSLEVSGRVTDTQYF. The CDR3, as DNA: TGCGCCAGCAGCTTGGAAGTGAGCGGGAGGGTCACAGATACGCAGTATTTT.

The CDR3, as DNA: TGTGCCAGATCGCCTCGGGAGTTCCCCGATGAGCAGTTCTTC. Translation: CARSPREFPDEQFF. The chain uses TRBV7-2 and TRBJ2-1; possible D gene TRBD2, 6 bases. This CDR3 region has 14 residues. Trimming shortened V by 9 bases and J by 8 bases, and 20 bases separated the two germline ends. Looked up from germline, CDR1 is SGHTA and CDR2 is FQGNSA.

The CDR3 DNA reads as TGTGCCAGCACGACCAGGGTCGGGACTGAAGCTTTCTTT. As protein: CASTTRVGTEAFF. The chain has TRBV6-5 and TRBJ1-1; possible D gene TRBD1, 5 bases. Trimming cost V 7 bases and J 5 bases, with 14 bases left between them. CDR3 length equals 13 residues. Germline values: CDR1 MNHEY, CDR2 SVGAGI.

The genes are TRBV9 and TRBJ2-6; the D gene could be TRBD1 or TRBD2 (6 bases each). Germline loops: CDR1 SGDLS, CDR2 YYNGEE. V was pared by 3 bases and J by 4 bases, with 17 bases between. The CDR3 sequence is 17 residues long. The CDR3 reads CASSARRGARGANVLTF. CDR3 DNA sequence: TGTGCCAGCAGCGCCCGAAGGGGGGCGCGAGGGGCCAACGTCCTGACTTTC.

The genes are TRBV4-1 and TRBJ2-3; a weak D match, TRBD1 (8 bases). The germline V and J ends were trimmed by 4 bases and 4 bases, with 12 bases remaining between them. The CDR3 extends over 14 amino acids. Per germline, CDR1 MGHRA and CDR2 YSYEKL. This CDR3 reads CASSRTGGADTQYF. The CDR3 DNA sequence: TGCGCCAGCAGCCGCACAGGGGGGGCAGATACGCAGTATTTT.

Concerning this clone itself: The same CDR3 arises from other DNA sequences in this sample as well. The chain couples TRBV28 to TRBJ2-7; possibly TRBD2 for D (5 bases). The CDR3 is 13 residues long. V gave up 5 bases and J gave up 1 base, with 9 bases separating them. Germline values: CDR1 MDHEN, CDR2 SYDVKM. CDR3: CASSTGLSYEQYF. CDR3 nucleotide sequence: TGTGCCAGCAGTACGGGGTTATCCTACGAGCAGTACTTC.

For the CDR3, the DNA is TGCGCCAGCAGCAGCGGTCAGGGGGTAGACGAGCAGTACTTC. As protein: CASSSGQGVDEQYF. The V gene is TRBV5-1, the J gene TRBJ2-7, with 7 bases that match TRBD1. V was clipped by 4 bases and J by 5 bases; unmatched bases: 9. The CDR3 covers 14 residues. Looked up from germline, CDR1 is SGHRS and CDR2 is YFSETQ.